A single sample is the source of the 5 T cell receptor beta chains below, sequenced in a study of identifying expanded T cells in peripheral blood. Method: immunoSEQ multiplex PCR; TCRdb's copy keeps in-frame clones and lacks some. Here the sample spans under 95,000 clones, around nine tenths being singletons. The sample consisted of blood. The receptor set was obtained from a person aged 18 to 70 in good health.

This chain connects TRBV7-2 to TRBJ2-7; tentative D call: TRBD1 (5 bases). Trimming left V 2 bases short and J 0 bases short, with 8 bases between. This CDR3 has 14 amino acids. Germline V gene sequence: CDR1 SGHTA, CDR2 FQGNSA. The CDR3 coding sequence is TGTGCCAGCAGCTTATCAGGGATCTCCTACGAGCAGTACTTC. As protein: CASSLSGISYEQYF.

The rearrangement links TRBV10-2 to TRBJ2-7, with D possibly TRBD1 on 6 matching bases. Germline CDR1 reads WSHSY; CDR2 reads SAAADI. The CDR3 runs to 13 residues. V was cut by 4 bases and J by 7 bases, with 14 bases left in between. CDR3 loop: CASSASRGWEQYF. The CDR3 nucleotides are TGCGCCAGCAGTGCCAGCAGGGGATGGGAGCAGTACTTC.

The chain uses TRBV29-1 and TRBJ2-7, with D perhaps TRBD1 (6 bases). The germline gives CDR1 SQVTM, CDR2 ANQGSEA. This CDR3 contains 12 residues. V lost 7 bases, J lost 1 base, and 11 bases lay in between. The DNA of the CDR3 is TGCAGCGCTTGGACAGCATCCTACGAGCAGTACTTC. Translated, it gives CSAWTASYEQYF.

The chain couples TRBV5-1 to TRBJ2-1; TRBD2 matches at 14 bases. After removal of 3 bases from V and 0 bases from J, the junction contained 5 bases not matched to a gene. Germline V gene lookup returns CDR1 SGHRS and CDR2 YFSETQ. This CDR3 comprises 18 residues. The CDR3 DNA is TGCGCCAGCAGCTCCGGACTAGCGGGGGGCCGCTCCTACAATGAGCAGTTCTTC. It codes for CASSSGLAGGRSYNEQFF.

The gene calls are TRBV14 and TRBJ1-1, with D maybe TRBD1 (6 bases). CDR3 length: 16 amino acids. The germline V gene encodes CDR1 SGHDN and CDR2 FVKESK. Trimming removed 0 bases at V and 6 bases at J, with 17 bases between. As DNA, the CDR3 is TGTGCCAGCAGCCAAGATCTGGGGGCCGGGGGGGCTGAAGCTTTCTTT. It is translated as CASSQDLGAGGAEAFF. Based on the CDR3 plus reference TRBV14 and TRBJ1-1, the full variable domain is EAGVTQFPSHSVIEKGQTVTLRCDPISGHDNLYWYRRVMGKEIKFLLHFVKESKQDESGMPNNRFLAERTGGTYSTLKVQPAELEDSGVYFCASSQDLGAGGAEAFFGQGTRLTVV.